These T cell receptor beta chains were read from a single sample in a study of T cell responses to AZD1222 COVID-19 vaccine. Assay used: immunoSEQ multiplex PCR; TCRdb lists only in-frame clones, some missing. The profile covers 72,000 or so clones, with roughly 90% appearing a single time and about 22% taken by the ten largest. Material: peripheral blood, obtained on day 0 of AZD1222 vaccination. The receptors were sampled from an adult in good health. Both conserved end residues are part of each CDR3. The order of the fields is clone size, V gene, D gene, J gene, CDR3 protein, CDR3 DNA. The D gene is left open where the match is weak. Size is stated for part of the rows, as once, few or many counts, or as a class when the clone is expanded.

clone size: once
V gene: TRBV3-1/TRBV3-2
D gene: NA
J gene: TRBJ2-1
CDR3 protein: CASGTSYNEQFF
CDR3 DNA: TGTGCCAGCGGTACCTCCTACAATGAGCAGTTCTTC

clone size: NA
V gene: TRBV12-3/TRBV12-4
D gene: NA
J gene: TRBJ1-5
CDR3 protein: CASSTDSFKPQHF
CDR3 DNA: TGTGCCAGCAGTACCGACAGTTTTAAGCCCCAGCATTTT

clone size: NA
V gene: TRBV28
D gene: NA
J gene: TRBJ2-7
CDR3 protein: CASTPGGYSYEQYF
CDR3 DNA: TGTGCCAGCACCCCTGGGGGATACTCCTACGAGCAGTACTTC

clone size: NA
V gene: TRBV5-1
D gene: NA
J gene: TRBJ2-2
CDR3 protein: CASSLPGATGELFF
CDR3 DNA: TGCGCCAGCAGCTTGCCTGGTGCAACCGGGGAGCTGTTTTTT

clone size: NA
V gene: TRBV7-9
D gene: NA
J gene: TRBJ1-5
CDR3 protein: CASSLAGSNQPQHF
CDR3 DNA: TGTGCCAGCAGCTTAGCCGGTAGCAATCAGCCCCAGCATTTT

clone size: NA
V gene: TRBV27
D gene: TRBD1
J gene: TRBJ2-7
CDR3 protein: CASSFSRGPYEQYF
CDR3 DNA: TGTGCCAGCAGTTTTTCCAGGGGGCCCTACGAGCAGTACTTC

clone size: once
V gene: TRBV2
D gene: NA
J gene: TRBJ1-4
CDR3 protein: CASNGMKFNEKLFF
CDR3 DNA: TGTGCCAGCAATGGGATGAAATTTAATGAAAAACTGTTTTTT

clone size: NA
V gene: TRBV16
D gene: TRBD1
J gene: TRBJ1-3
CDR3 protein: CASSQGPQGVRPGNTIYF
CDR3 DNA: TGTGCCAGCAGCCAAGGACCGCAGGGGGTGCGTCCTGGAAACACCATATATTTT

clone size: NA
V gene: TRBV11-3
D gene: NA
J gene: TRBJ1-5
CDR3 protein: CASSQGGIRDGDQPQHF
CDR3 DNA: TGTGCCAGCAGCCAAGGGGGAATAAGGGACGGAGATCAGCCCCAGCATTTT

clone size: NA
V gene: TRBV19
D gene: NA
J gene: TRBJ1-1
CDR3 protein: CASSPPGDFTEAFF
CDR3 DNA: TGTGCCAGTAGCCCCCCTGGGGATTTCACTGAAGCTTTCTTT

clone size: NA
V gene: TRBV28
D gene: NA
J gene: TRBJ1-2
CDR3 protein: CASKGAGAEGYTF
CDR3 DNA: TGTGCCAGCAAAGGGGCGGGGGCGGAAGGCTACACCTTC

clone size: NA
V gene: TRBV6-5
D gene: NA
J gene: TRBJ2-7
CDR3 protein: CASTLGANSYEQYF
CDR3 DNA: TGTGCCAGCACCCTGGGGGCCAACTCCTACGAGCAGTACTTC

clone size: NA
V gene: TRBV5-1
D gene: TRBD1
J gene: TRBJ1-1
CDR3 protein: CASSSDRGRDTEAFF
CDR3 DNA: TGCGCCAGCAGCTCGGACAGGGGGCGCGACACTGAAGCTTTCTTT

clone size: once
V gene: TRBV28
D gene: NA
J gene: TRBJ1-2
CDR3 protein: CASNIAQDSRNGYTF
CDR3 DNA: TGTGCCAGCAACATCGCTCAGGACAGCCGGAATGGCTACACCTTC

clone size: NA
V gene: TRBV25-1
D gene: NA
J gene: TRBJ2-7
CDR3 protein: CASSYGSPYEQYF
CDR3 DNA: TGTGCCAGCAGTTACGGGAGCCCCTACGAGCAGTACTTC

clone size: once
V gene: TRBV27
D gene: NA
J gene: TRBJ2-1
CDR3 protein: CASSLGDEQFF
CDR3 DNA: TGTGCCAGCAGTTTAGGGGATGAGCAGTTCTTC

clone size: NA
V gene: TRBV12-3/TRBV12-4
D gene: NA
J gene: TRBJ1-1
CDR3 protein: CASSLRASTEAFF
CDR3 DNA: TGTGCCAGCAGTTTACGGGCGAGCACTGAAGCTTTCTTT

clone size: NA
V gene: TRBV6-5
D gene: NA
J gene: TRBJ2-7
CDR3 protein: CASSKGGNYEEQYF
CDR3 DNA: TGTGCCAGCAGTAAGGGGGGGAACTACGAGGAGCAGTACTTC